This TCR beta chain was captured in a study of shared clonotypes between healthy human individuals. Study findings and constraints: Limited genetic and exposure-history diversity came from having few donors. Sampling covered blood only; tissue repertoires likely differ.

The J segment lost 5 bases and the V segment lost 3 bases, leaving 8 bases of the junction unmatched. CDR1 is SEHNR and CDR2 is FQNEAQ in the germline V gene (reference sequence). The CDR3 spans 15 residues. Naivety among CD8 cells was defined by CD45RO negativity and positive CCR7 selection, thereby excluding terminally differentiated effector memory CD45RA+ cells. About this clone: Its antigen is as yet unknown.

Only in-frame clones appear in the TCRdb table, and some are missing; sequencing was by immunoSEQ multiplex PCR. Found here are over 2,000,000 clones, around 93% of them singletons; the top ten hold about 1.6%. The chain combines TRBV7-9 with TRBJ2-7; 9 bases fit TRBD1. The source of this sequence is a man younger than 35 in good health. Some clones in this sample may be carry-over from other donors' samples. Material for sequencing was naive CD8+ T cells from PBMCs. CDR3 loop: CASSFPGTGYHEQYF. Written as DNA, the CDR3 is TGTGCCAGCAGCTTTCCCGGGACAGGGTACCACGAGCAGTACTTC.